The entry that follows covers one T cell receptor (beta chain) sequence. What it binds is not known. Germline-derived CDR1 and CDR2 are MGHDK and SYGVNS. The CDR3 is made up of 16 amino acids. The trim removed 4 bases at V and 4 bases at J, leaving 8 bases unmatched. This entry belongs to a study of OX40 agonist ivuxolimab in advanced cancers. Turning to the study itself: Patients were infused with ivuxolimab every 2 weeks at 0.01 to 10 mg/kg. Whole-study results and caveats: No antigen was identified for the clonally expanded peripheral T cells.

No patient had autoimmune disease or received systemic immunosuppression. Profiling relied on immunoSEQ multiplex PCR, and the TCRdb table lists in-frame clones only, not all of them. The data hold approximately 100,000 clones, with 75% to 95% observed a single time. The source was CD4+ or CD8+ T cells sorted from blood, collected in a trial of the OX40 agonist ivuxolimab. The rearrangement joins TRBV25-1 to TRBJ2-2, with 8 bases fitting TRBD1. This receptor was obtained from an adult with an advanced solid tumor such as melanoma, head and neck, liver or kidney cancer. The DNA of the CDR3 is TGTGCCAGCAGTGGACGGACAGGGTCGGGCACCGGGGAGCTGTTTTTT. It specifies CASSGRTGSGTGELFF.